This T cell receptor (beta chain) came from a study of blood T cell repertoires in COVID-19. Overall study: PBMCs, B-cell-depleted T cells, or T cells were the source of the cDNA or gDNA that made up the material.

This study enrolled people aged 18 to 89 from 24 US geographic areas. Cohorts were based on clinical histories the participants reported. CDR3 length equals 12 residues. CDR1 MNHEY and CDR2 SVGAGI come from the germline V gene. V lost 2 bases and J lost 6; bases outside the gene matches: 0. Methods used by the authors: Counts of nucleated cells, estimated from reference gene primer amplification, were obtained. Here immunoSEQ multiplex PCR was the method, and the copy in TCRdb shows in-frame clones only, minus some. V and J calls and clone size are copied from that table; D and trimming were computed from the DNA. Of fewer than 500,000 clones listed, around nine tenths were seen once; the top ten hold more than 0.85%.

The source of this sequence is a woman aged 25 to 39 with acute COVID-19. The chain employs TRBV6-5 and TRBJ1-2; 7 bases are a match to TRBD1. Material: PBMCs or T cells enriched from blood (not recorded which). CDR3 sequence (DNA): TGTGCCAGCAGTTACGGGACAGATGGCTACACCTTC. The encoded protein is CASSYGTDGYTF.